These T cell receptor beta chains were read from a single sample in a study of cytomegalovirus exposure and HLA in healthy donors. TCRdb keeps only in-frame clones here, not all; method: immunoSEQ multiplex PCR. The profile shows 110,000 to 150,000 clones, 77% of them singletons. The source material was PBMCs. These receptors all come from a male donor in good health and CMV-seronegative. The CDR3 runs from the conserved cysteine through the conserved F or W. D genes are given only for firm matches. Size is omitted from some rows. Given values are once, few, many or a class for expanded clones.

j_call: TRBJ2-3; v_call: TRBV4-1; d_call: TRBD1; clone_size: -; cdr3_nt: TGCGCCAGCAGATCGGACAGGGGGCTCACAGATACGCAGTATTTT; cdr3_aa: CASRSDRGLTDTQYF
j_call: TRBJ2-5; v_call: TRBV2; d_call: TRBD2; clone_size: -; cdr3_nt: TGTGCCAGCAGTGATAAGGGGCTAGCGGGTCGGGAGACCCAGTACTTC; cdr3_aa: CASSDKGLAGRETQYF
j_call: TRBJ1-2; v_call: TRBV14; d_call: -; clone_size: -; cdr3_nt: TGTGCCAGCAGCCAAGACAGGGAATACTATGGCTACACCTTC; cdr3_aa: CASSQDREYYGYTF
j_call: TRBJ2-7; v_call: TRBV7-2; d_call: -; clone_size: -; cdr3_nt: TGTGCCAGCAGCTTAGCGGGCTCTCTCTACGAGCAGTACTTC; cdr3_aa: CASSLAGSLYEQYF
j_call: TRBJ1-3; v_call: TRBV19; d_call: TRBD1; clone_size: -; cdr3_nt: TGTGCCAGTACCCCAGGGGGCTCAGGAAACACCATATATTTT; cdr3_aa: CASTPGGSGNTIYF
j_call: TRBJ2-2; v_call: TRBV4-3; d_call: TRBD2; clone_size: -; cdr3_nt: TGCGCCAGCAGCCTCCGACTAGCGGGGGGGCCCCCGGACACCGGGGAGCTGTTTTTT; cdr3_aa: CASSLRLAGGPPDTGELFF
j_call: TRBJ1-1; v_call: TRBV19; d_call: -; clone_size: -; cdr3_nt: TGTGCCAGTAGTAGTGTTGTCAGGGACACTGAAGCTTTCTTT; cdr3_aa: CASSSVVRDTEAFF
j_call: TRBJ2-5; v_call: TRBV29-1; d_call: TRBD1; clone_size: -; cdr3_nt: TGCAGCGCCGGGACAGGGGCCCTGGAGACCCAGTACTTC; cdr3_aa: CSAGTGALETQYF
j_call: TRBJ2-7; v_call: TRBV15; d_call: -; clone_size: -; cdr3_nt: TGTGCCACCAGCAGAGATCTGAATATCAGGGTGGGGGAGCAGTACTTC; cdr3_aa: CATSRDLNIRVGEQYF
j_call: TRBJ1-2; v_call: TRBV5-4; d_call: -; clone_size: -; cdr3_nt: TGTGCCAGCAGCTTGGCCCAGGCCCCGGACTATGGCTACACCTTC; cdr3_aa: CASSLAQAPDYGYTF
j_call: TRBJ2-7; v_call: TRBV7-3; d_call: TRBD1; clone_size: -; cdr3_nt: TGTGCCAGCAGCCCAGTGGGACAGGTAGGGGAGCAGTACTTC; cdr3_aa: CASSPVGQVGEQYF
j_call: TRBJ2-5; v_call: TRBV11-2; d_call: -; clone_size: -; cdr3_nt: TGTGCCAGCAGCCGGGACATATTAGAGACCCAGTACTTC; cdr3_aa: CASSRDILETQYF
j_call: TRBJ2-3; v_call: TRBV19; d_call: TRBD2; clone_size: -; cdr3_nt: TGTGCCAGTAGTAAGTGGGGGACTAGCGGGAGGAATACGCAGTATTTT; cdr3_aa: CASSKWGTSGRNTQYF
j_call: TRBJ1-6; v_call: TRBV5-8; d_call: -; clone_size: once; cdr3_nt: TGTGCCAGCAGCTTGGAGCAGGGAATTAATTCACCCCTCCACTTT; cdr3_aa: CASSLEQGINSPLHF
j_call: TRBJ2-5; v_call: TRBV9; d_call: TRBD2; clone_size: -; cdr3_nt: TGTGCCAGCAGCGTAGACACTAGCGGGTACCAAGAGACCCAGTACTTC; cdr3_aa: CASSVDTSGYQETQYF
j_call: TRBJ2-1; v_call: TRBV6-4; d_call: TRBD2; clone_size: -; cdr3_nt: TGTGCCAGCAGTGACTCGGGCGGGAGGGCCTCTGGCAATGAGCAGTTCTTC; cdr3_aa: CASSDSGGRASGNEQFF
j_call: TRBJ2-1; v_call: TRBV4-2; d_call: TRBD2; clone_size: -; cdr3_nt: TGTGCCAGCAGCCAAAGGGTTAGCGGGGGGTACAATGAGCAGTTCTTC; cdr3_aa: CASSQRVSGGYNEQFF
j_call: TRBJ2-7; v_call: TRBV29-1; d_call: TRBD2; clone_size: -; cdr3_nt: TGCAGCGTTGCGGGTTTAGCGGGACCTTCCTACGAGCAGTACTTC; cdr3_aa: CSVAGLAGPSYEQYF
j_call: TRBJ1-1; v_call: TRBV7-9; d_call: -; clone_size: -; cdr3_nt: TGTGCCAGCAGCTTACTAGGAATAAACACTGAAGCTTTCTTT; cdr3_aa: CASSLLGINTEAFF
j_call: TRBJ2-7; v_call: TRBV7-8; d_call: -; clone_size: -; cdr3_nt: TGTGCCAGCAGCTTAGGGCGGGATCCTGCCTACGAGCAGTACTTC; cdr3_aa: CASSLGRDPAYEQYF
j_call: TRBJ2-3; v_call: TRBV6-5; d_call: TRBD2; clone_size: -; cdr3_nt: TGTGCCAGCAGCCTACTAGCGGGAGGCGAAGATACGCAGTATTTT; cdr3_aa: CASSLLAGGEDTQYF
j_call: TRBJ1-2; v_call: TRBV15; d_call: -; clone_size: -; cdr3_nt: TGTGCCACCCGGGGAGGGGCGAACTATGGCTACACCTTC; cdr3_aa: CATRGGANYGYTF